This entry lists 4 T cell receptor beta chains sequenced from one sample in a study of neoadjuvant anti-PD-1 for oral cavity cancer. This table comes from immunoSEQ multiplex PCR, and its TCRdb copy is limited to in-frame clones, with some not included. Here the sample spans about 15,000 clones, roughly 70% being singletons. The sample consisted of PBMCs, taken before nivolumab (anti-PD-1) treatment. The source is a person aged 40 to 85 with oral cavity squamous cell carcinoma.

This rearrangement joins TRBV19 to TRBJ2-7, with 8 nucleotides matching TRBD1. Germline CDR1 LNHDA, CDR2 SQIVND (reference sequence). CDR3 length equals 15 residues. Trimming at V came to 4 bases and at J to 4 bases, leaving 9 bases not matched to a gene. In DNA, the CDR3 is TGTGCCAGTAGTACCCCCGGGACAGGTGGTTACGAGCAGTACTTC. It codes for CASSTPGTGGYEQYF. Full variable domain (rest looked up from reference TRBV19 and TRBJ2-7): DGGITQSPKYLFRKEGQNVTLSCEQNLNHDAMYWYRQDPGQGLRLIYYSQIVNDFQKGDIAEGYSVSREKKESFPLTVTSAQKNPTAFYLCASSTPGTGGYEQYFGPGTRLTVT.

The chain combines TRBV7-9 with TRBJ1-3, with D unresolved. The CDR3 spans 15 residues. Per the germline V gene, CDR1 is SEHNR and CDR2 is FQNEAQ (reference sequence). The V and J ends lost 3 bases and 0 bases respectively, with 9 bases between them. The CDR3 sequence is CASSLRTISGNTIYF. CDR3 in DNA: TGTGCCAGCAGCTTGAGGACCATCTCTGGAAACACCATATATTTT.

The chain uses TRBV5-6 and TRBJ1-2, with 8 bases aligning to TRBD1. Germline-derived CDR1 and CDR2 are SGHDT and YYEEEE. CDR3 length: 14 residues. After removal of 1 base from V and 7 bases from J, the junction contained 6 bases not matched to a gene. For the CDR3, the DNA is TGTGCCAGCAGCTTGCGTCAGGGGGCGGTTGGCTACACCTTC. Translating gives CASSLRQGAVGYTF.

This chain's CDR3 is CASSWFGGGVNTEAFF. The DNA for the CDR3 is TGCGCCAGCAGCTGGTTTGGGGGTGGGGTGAACACTGAAGCTTTCTTT. The genes are TRBV5-1 and TRBJ1-1; D might be TRBD1 (5 bases). This CDR3 comprises 16 residues. Germline V gene data show CDR1 as SGHRS and CDR2 as YFSETQ. The germline V and J ends were trimmed by 3 bases and 0 bases, with 15 bases remaining between them.